This T cell receptor beta chain was retrieved from a study of cytomegalovirus exposure and HLA in healthy donors. Study results and caveats: According to a later analysis, TCR clusters from the first cohort tended to co-occur in the roughly 110 validation repertoires.

As to this clone: As yet, its antigen is unknown.

Using immunoSEQ multiplex PCR, the repertoire was profiled, and TCRdb retains in-frame clones only, with some absent. Of 150,000 to 170,000 clones detected, about 86% appear once; the ten largest clones hold roughly 1.9%. Trimming cost V 1 base and J 2 bases, with 15 bases left between them. The CDR3 spans 17 residues. The V gene's germline CDR1 is SGHTA and CDR2 FQGNSA. The sequencing sample was made of PBMCs. The TCR comes from a human donor in good health. The chain carries TRBV7-2 and TRBJ1-5; D possibly corresponds to TRBD1 (5 bases). CDR3 DNA sequence: TGTGCCAGCAGCTTAGGCATGGGGCGGGAAGGCAATCAGCCCCAGCATTTT. It translates to CASSLGMGREGNQPQHF.